This is a list of T cell receptor beta chains from one sample in a study of shared clonotypes between healthy human individuals. Method: immunoSEQ multiplex PCR; TCRdb's copy keeps in-frame clones and lacks some. This sample has about 960,000 clones, with roughly 72% found just once. Sequencing input: memory CD4+ T cells sorted from blood. These receptors originate from a man younger than 35 in good health. The CDR3 runs from the conserved cysteine through the conserved F or W. D genes are given only for firm matches. Clone size is stated in some rows and not others, as once, few, many or a class when expanded.

V	D	J	size	DNA	CDR3
TRBV7-8	TRBD2	TRBJ2-1	.	TGTGCCAGCAGCGGAGCGGTGTCTAGCGGGAACTCGCAGATGGTCTTC	CASSGAVSSGNSQMVF
TRBV30	.	TRBJ1-1	.	TGTGCCTGGAGGTCGACAATGAACACTGAAGCTTTCTTT	CAWRSTMNTEAFF
TRBV6-6	.	TRBJ1-3	few	TGTGCCAGCAGTTACGAGGGCTCTGGAAACACCATATATTTT	CASSYEGSGNTIYF
TRBV19	TRBD1	TRBJ1-1	.	TGTGCCAGTAGGGACAGGGGGCGTAACACTGAAGCTTTCTTT	CASRDRGRNTEAFF
TRBV7-2	TRBD2	TRBJ2-5	.	TGTGCCAGCAGCGGGGGGACTAGCCAGGAGACCCAGTACTTC	CASSGGTSQETQYF
TRBV7-2	.	TRBJ2-3	.	TGTGCCAGCAGCTCTCGGGGCAGACGTCTGGCAGATACGCAGTATTTT	CASSSRGRRLADTQYF
TRBV5-1	TRBD1	TRBJ1-1	.	TGCGCCAGCAGCGGAGGACAGGGCATGAACACTGAAGCTTTCTTT	CASSGGQGMNTEAFF
TRBV28	.	TRBJ1-1	.	TGTGCCAGCAGCTGGCGTAGCACTGAAGCTTTCTTT	CASSWRSTEAFF
TRBV18	TRBD1	TRBJ2-7	.	TGTGCCAGCTCACCGGGGGGACAGGCCTACGAGCAGTACTTC	CASSPGGQAYEQYF
TRBV2	TRBD1	TRBJ1-2	few	TGTGCCAGGGAAACAGGGGGCGCGGTGGATGGCTACACCTTC	CARETGGAVDGYTF
TRBV5-6	.	TRBJ2-1	once	TGTGCCAGCAGCTTAATGAGGGGCCGCTACAATGAGCAGTTCTTC	CASSLMRGRYNEQFF
TRBV5-4	.	TRBJ2-4	few	TGTGCCAGCAGCCAGCAATCAGGGCAAAACATTCAGTACTTC	CASSQQSGQNIQYF
TRBV11-2	.	TRBJ2-5	.	TGTGCCAGCACCCGCACAGGGTGGCATCAAGAGACCCAGTACTTC	CASTRTGWHQETQYF
TRBV12-5	.	TRBJ1-2	.	TGTGCTAGTGGTTTTGCCGGGGGCGGCTACACCTTC	CASGFAGGGYTF
TRBV5-6	TRBD2	TRBJ2-2	.	TGTGCCAGCAGAATGTTAGCGGGAGGACCGGTCACCGGGGAGCTGTTTTTT	CASRMLAGGPVTGELFF
TRBV30	.	TRBJ1-2	few	TGTGCCCGGGACCCAGGAACCTATGGCTACACCTTC	CARDPGTYGYTF
TRBV6-6	TRBD1	TRBJ1-5	.	TGTGCCAGCAGCCACGGGACAGCCGGGGCAAATCAGCCCCAGCATTTT	CASSHGTAGANQPQHF
TRBV29-1	TRBD1	TRBJ1-2	.	TGCAGCGTTGAGGTGGCCGGGACAGGGGGCGCGTCAGGCTACACCTTC	CSVEVAGTGGASGYTF
TRBV11-2	.	TRBJ2-5	once	TGTGCCAGCAGCTTTTGGCAAGAGACCCAGTACTTC	CASSFWQETQYF
TRBV18	.	TRBJ1-1	.	TGTGCCAGCTCACCAAATACTGAAGCTTTCTTT	CASSPNTEAFF
TRBV7-2	.	TRBJ1-5	.	TGTGCCAGCAGCTTAGGGTGGGGGTTAAGTCAGCCCCAGCATTTT	CASSLGWGLSQPQHF
TRBV6-6	.	TRBJ1-3	.	TGTGCCAGCAGAGGACGGAGCTCTGGAAACACCATATATTTT	CASRGRSSGNTIYF
TRBV29-1	.	TRBJ2-2	.	TGCAGCGCCGCGGGGCAGGGGTCCACCGGGGAGCTGTTTTTT	CSAAGQGSTGELFF
TRBV9	TRBD2	TRBJ2-5	.	TGTGCCAGCAGGCCCGGGACTAGCGGAGGAGAGACCCAGTACTTC	CASRPGTSGGETQYF
TRBV9	.	TRBJ1-1	.	TGTGCCAGCAGCGCGATACCCCTCCAGGGCCCTGAAGCTTTCTTT	CASSAIPLQGPEAFF
TRBV6-5	TRBD2	TRBJ2-1	.	TGTGCCAGCAGTATTAGCGGGGGCTTCTACAATGAGCAGTTCTTC	CASSISGGFYNEQFF
TRBV6-1	.	TRBJ1-4	once	TGTGCCAGCAGTGACAGGGGTGCAACTAATGAAAAACTGTTTTTT	CASSDRGATNEKLFF
TRBV28	.	TRBJ2-2	.	TGTGCCAGCAGTTTATCGCAGGCCCCCGCCGGGGAGCTGTTTTTT	CASSLSQAPAGELFF
TRBV5-1	TRBD1	TRBJ1-4	.	TGCGCCAGCAGCGTCCGATTCCTCCAGGGGGCGGCTGAAAAACTGTTTTTT	CASSVRFLQGAAEKLFF
TRBV5-5	.	TRBJ1-2	once	TGTGCCAGCAGCTGGACGGCTTCAAACTATGGCTACACCTTC	CASSWTASNYGYTF
TRBV10-1	.	TRBJ1-6	.	TGCGCCAGCGGCCAGGGAAACGAACCCCTCCACTTT	CASGQGNEPLHF
TRBV28	.	TRBJ1-2	.	TGTGCCAGCAGCCGCGGGACGGACTATGGCTACACCTTC	CASSRGTDYGYTF
TRBV6-5	.	TRBJ2-2	.	TGTGCCAGCAGTTATTATCGGGGGACGAACACCGGGGAGCTGTTTTTT	CASSYYRGTNTGELFF
TRBV4-3	TRBD2	TRBJ2-3	.	TGCGCCAGCAGCCAAGCGACTAGCGGGAGCACAGATACGCAGTATTTT	CASSQATSGSTDTQYF
TRBV5-1	.	TRBJ2-3	.	TGCGCCAGCAGCTTGGGAGGGGGACCCACAGATACGCAGTATTTT	CASSLGGGPTDTQYF
TRBV11-2	TRBD1	TRBJ2-6	.	TGTGCCAGCAGCTTACCGAAGACAGGGGCTGGGGCCAACGTCCTGACTTTC	CASSLPKTGAGANVLTF
TRBV18	.	TRBJ1-2	.	TGTGCCAGCTCACCACCGGGGCGCTATGGCTACACCTTC	CASSPPGRYGYTF